The 10 T cell receptor beta chains below were found in one sample sequenced in a study of T cells in Graves' hyperthyroidism and ophthalmopathy. Using RNA transcripts as the source, TCR beta CDR3 regions were amplified. HTBI primers were employed in a first-round RT-PCR of the TCR CDR3. MiXCR, applied by TCRdb to the multiplex PCR reads, yields one record per CDR3 protein. The sample has around 690,000 distinct CDR3 sequences, roughly 20% seen once. Sequenced input: blood. The source of these receptors is a man aged 25-45 years with Graves' ophthalmopathy.

The chain has TRBV6-1 and TRBJ2-5; tentatively, D is TRBD2 (6 bases). V lost 5 bases and J 9 bases, leaving 16 bases between the germline ends. The CDR3 runs to 13 residues. CDR1 and CDR2 (germline): MNHNS, SASEGT. The CDR3: CASSRPQREAQYF. Written as DNA, the CDR3 is TGTGCCAGCAGTCGGCCTCAGAGGGAGGCCCAGTACTTC.

V and J are TRBV15 and TRBJ1-2; D gene ambiguous. V lost 1 base to trimming and J lost 1 base, with 7 bases between them. The CDR3 has 14 residues. Germline-derived CDR1 and CDR2 are LNHNV and YYDKDF (reference sequence). In nucleotides, the CDR3 is TGTGCCACCAGCAGAGTTGAGGTTAACTATGGCTACACCTTC. Protein sequence: CATSRVEVNYGYTF.

This clonotype was seen many times. The chain recombines TRBV2 with TRBJ2-5, with D maybe TRBD1 (5 bases). V was clipped by 3 bases and J by 5 bases, with 16 bases between them. This CDR3 region has 15 residues. CDR1 is SNHLY, CDR2 FYNNEI, per germline. The chain's CDR3 is CASSERSGMWETQYF. CDR3 nucleotide sequence: TGTGCCAGCAGTGAGAGGTCAGGGATGTGGGAGACCCAGTACTTC. Full variable domain (rest looked up from reference TRBV2 and TRBJ2-5): EPEVTQTPSHQVTQMGQEVILRCVPISNHLYFYWYRQILGQKVEFLVSFYNNEISEKSEIFDDQFSVERPDGSNFTLKIRSTKLEDSAMYFCASSERSGMWETQYFGPGTRLLVL.

This clonotype occurred many times. The chain is built from TRBV2 and TRBJ1-3; TRBD1 matches 7 bases. V dropped 8 bases and J dropped 0; count of bases not matched to a gene: 1. Germline V gene sequence: CDR1 SNHLY, CDR2 FYNNEI. CDR3 length: 13 residues. The CDR3 region is CASGTDSGNTIYF. DNA of the CDR3: TGTGCCAGCGGGACAGACTCTGGAAACACCATATATTTT.

This clonotype was observed a handful of times. The V gene is TRBV10-3, the J gene TRBJ2-1; 13 bases are shared with TRBD2. The V gene end was trimmed by 6 bases and the J gene end by 9 bases; junction bases not matched to a gene: 5. There are 14 residues in the CDR3. Germline CDR1 reads ENHRY; CDR2 reads SYGVKD. CDR3 DNA: TGTGCCATCAGCGGACTAGCGGGAGTGGGTGAGCAGTTCTTC. Protein sequence: CAISGLAGVGEQFF.

The chain uses TRBV4-1 and TRBJ2-1; D ambiguous. The CDR3 loop spans 13 amino acids. CDR1 and CDR2 (germline): MGHRA, YSYEKL. With 4 bases removed from V and 7 bases from J, the gap between germline ends came to 11 bases. The chain's CDR3 is CASSLAPQNEQFF. DNA for the CDR3: TGCGCCAGCAGCCTGGCCCCACAGAATGAGCAGTTCTTC.

A remark on this clonotype: An end of the junction does not agree with germline; a read error may underlie this. This chain uses TRBV6-5 with TRBJ2-3; D remains unclear. This CDR3 region has 16 residues. Germline loops: CDR1 MNHEY, CDR2 SVGAGI. CDR3 nucleotide sequence: TGTGCCAGCAGTTACTCGAGACGAGCAAGCACGGATACGCAGTATTTT. This encodes CASSYSRRASTDTQYF.

This clonotype was recorded at least ten times. The rearrangement joins TRBV3-1 to TRBJ2-1; TRBD2 matches 10 bases. From germline, CDR1 is LGHDT and CDR2 YNNKEL (reference sequence). The V segment lost 4 bases and the J segment 8 bases; nucleotides outside the gene matches: 8. The CDR3 sequence is 15 residues long. The CDR3 region has the DNA TGTGCCAGCAGCCTCACTAGCGGGAATACGGATGAGCAGTTCTTC. It encodes CASSLTSGNTDEQFF.

This clonotype was seen only a few times. This chain joins TRBV19 and TRBJ1-5; D not resolved. V lost 2 bases to trimming and J lost 3 bases, with 11 bases between them. The CDR3 runs to 15 residues. Germline-derived CDR1 and CDR2 are LNHDA and SQIVND (reference sequence). CDR3 nucleotides: TGTGCCAGTAGTATAAGTAGAAGCAACAATCAGCCCCAGCATTTT. Its protein is CASSISRSNNQPQHF.

The chain uses TRBV9 and TRBJ1-2, with 8 nucleotides matching TRBD1. CDR1 SGDLS and CDR2 YYNGEE come from the germline V gene. Unmatched junction bases numbered 5, after V lost 0 bases and J lost 7 bases. The CDR3 has 14 residues. CDR3 sequence (DNA): TGTGCCAGCAGCGTAGGGGACAGGCCGAGTGGCTACACCTTC. It is translated as CASSVGDRPSGYTF.